Following are 15 T cell receptor beta chains from one sample sequenced in a study of regulatory T cells in long-lasting Graves disease. Arm-PCR of CDR3 regions and iRepertoire HTBI primers were the basis on which TCR beta libraries were built. TCRdb analysed the multiplex PCR reads with MiXCR anew, one entry per CDR3 protein. The sample holds about 420,000 distinct CDR3 sequences; roughly 15% are singletons and the top ten take roughly 23%. The time point here: newly diagnosed GD, antithyroid drugs for less than 3 months. Extracted RNA from PBMCs served as the source of the TCR library. These data were likewise used in another study, on T cells in Graves' hyperthyroidism and ophthalmopathy.

This material consisted of peripheral blood mononuclear cells (PBMCs), taken at new diagnosis, from a patient treated with antithyroid drugs. These receptors were collected from a woman under 30 with Graves disease.

This clonotype was seen more than once but under ten times. This chain connects TRBV13 to TRBJ2-7, with TRBD2 matching over 10 bases. With 2 bases clipped from V and 0 bases from J, the junction kept 10 bases outside the gene matches. The length of the CDR3 is 18 residues. Germline CDR1 reads PRHDT; CDR2 reads FYEKMQ (reference sequence). The CDR3 DNA follows: TGTGCCAGCAGCTTAAGGGGACCGGGACTAGCGCTCTCCTACGAGCAGTACTTC. Amino acids: CASSLRGPGLALSYEQYF.

This clonotype was counted many times. The chain is built from TRBV20-1 and TRBJ2-3; 8 bases are shared with TRBD2. J gave up 2 bases and V 6 bases, and 13 bases lay outside the gene matches. This CDR3 is built from 16 residues. CDR1 and CDR2 from the germline V gene are DFQATT and SNEGSKA (reference sequence). In nucleotides, the CDR3 is TGCAGTGCGACCTCACCCACTAGCGGCCCCACAGATACGCAGTATTTT. This codes for CSATSPTSGPTDTQYF.

The chain uses TRBV4-2 and TRBJ2-1; D is uncertain. This CDR3 has 16 amino acids. Germline V gives CDR1 LGHNA, CDR2 YNFKEQ. Trimming stripped 3 bases from V and 0 bases from J, with 12 bases between. The CDR3 loop reads CASSQVVASSYNEQFF. CDR3 in DNA: TGTGCCAGCAGCCAGGTAGTGGCGAGCTCCTACAATGAGCAGTTCTTC.

This clonotype was observed at least ten times. The chain has TRBV12-3 or TRBV12-4 and TRBJ2-1, with unresolved D. V shed 3 bases and J shed 12 bases, with 12 bases lying between them. CDR3 length equals 12 residues. The DNA of the CDR3 is TGTGCCAGCAGTTTTCGAGGTTTGGGGCAGTTCTTC. It is translated as CASSFRGLGQFF.

In its sample, this clonotype was seen many times. The junction departs from germline at one end; a sequencing error may be responsible. The CDR3 DNA reads as TGTGCCAGCGGGACTGGCGGGGCGACCCTGTACTTC. Its protein product is CASGTGGATLYF. The V gene is TRBV11-2, the J gene TRBJ2-5; D is perhaps TRBD2 (6 bases). Germline values: CDR1 SGHAT, CDR2 FQNNGV. The CDR3 spans 12 residues.

This clonotype was counted between two and nine times. The chain links TRBV12-3 or TRBV12-4 to TRBJ2-1; 7 positions match TRBD2. The trim removed 8 bases at V and 6 bases at J, leaving 13 bases unmatched. The CDR3 consists of 15 residues. In nucleotides, the CDR3 is TGTGCCAGCGGTCGGGGCGGGAGTAATTTCAATGAGCAGTTCTTC. Protein sequence: CASGRGGSNFNEQFF.

This clonotype was seen ten or more times. The CDR3 sequence: CASSMPGPYEQYF. The CDR3 DNA follows: TGTGCCAGCAGTATGCCGGGGCCCTACGAGCAGTACTTC. V gene TRBV6-2 or TRBV6-3 combines with J gene TRBJ2-7; perhaps D is TRBD1 or TRBD2 (5 bases each). V shed 5 bases and J shed 2 bases, with 10 bases lying between them. The CDR3 covers 13 residues. The germline V gene has CDR1 MNHEY and CDR2 SVGEGT.

This sequence joins TRBV24-1 and TRBJ2-3, with 7 bases that match TRBD2. The germline V gene has CDR1 KGHDR and CDR2 SFDVKD. The CDR3 extends over 15 amino acids. The V gene end was trimmed by 4 bases and the J gene end by 1 base; junction bases not matched to a gene: 4. CDR3 amino acids: CATSESGRRTDTQYF. CDR3 coding DNA: TGTGCCACCAGTGAATCCGGGAGGCGCACAGATACGCAGTATTTT.

This clonotype appeared a few times. V usage is TRBV10-3 and J usage is TRBJ1-1; TRBD1 matches 7 bases. The CDR3 runs to 12 residues. Germline lookup yields CDR1 ENHRY and CDR2 SYGVKD. V gave up 10 bases and J gave up 4 bases; unmatched junction bases: 6. This chain's CDR3 is CATTGVFTEAFF. As DNA, the CDR3 is TGTGCCACCACAGGGGTTTTCACTGAAGCTTTCTTT.

The V gene is TRBV29-1, the J gene TRBJ2-1; D gene ambiguous. The J call is in doubt because the DNA end fits TRBJ2-5 better. Germline CDR1 and CDR2: SQVTM and ANQGSEA. CDR3 length: 13 amino acids. In nucleotides, the CDR3 is TGCAGCGTTGAAGATTGGAGACAAGAGACCCAGTACTTC. Translating gives CSVEDWRQETQYF.

The chain employs TRBV18 and TRBJ1-6; no definite D call. V was cut by 3 bases and J by 7 bases, with 13 bases left in between. Germline V gene data show CDR1 as KGHSH and CDR2 as LQKENI. This CDR3 has 15 residues. The CDR3, as DNA: TGTGCCAGCTCACCGGATCGGAGAGGAAATTCACCCCTCCACTTT. The encoded protein is CASSPDRRGNSPLHF.

The sample holds a few counts of this clonotype. The rearrangement links TRBV29-1 to TRBJ2-7, with 12 nucleotides matching TRBD2. This CDR3 region has 13 residues. With 8 bases clipped from V and 0 bases from J, the junction kept 2 bases outside the gene matches. Germline loops: CDR1 SQVTM, CDR2 ANQGSEA. CDR3 DNA sequence: TGCAGCACTAGCGGGAGGACCTCCTACGAGCAGTACTTC. It translates to CSTSGRTSYEQYF.

At least ten counts were recorded for this clonotype. This chain links TRBV28 with TRBJ2-7, with 12 bases matching TRBD2. Per germline, CDR1 MDHEN and CDR2 SYDVKM. The CDR3 runs 15 residues. With 6 bases clipped from V and 2 bases from J, the junction kept 5 bases outside the gene matches. CDR3 sequence reads: CASSLLAGGPYEQYF. The CDR3 coding sequence is TGTGCCAGCAGCTTACTAGCGGGGGGTCCCTACGAGCAGTACTTC.

This clonotype was detected ten times or more. The rearrangement uses TRBV5-1 and TRBJ2-7; D not resolved. Trimming removed 4 bases at V and 2 bases at J, with 13 bases between. This CDR3 has 14 amino acids. Per the germline V gene, CDR1 is SGHRS and CDR2 is YFSETQ. CDR3 DNA sequence: TGCGCCAGCAGCCTGTGGAGCGATGCCTACGAGCAGTACTTC. This gives the protein CASSLWSDAYEQYF.

This clonotype was observed a few times. The chain is built from TRBV28 and TRBJ2-1; 8 nucleotides align to TRBD2. The CDR3 covers 14 residues. Germline values: CDR1 MDHEN, CDR2 SYDVKM. The DNA of the CDR3 is TGTGCTGGTGGGGCGGGAGGCTCCTACAATGAGCAGTTCTTC. This gives the protein CAGGAGGSYNEQFF.